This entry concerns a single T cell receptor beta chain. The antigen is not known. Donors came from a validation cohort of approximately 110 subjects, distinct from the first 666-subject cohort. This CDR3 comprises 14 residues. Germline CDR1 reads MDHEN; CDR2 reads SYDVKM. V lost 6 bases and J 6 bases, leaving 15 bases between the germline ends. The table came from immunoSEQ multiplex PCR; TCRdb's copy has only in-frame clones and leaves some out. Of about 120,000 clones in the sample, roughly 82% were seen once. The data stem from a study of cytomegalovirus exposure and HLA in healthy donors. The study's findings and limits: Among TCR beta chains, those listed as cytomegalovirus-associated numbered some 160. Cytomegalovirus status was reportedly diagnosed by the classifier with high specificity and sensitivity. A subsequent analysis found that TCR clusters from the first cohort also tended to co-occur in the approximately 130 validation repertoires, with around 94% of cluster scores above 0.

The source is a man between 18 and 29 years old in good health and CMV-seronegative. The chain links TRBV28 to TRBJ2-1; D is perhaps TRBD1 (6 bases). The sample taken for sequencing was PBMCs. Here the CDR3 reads CASRIQGMVNEQFF. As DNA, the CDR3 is TGTGCCAGCAGAATCCAGGGGATGGTCAATGAGCAGTTCTTC.